This TCR beta chain was recorded in a study of OX40 agonist ivuxolimab in advanced cancers. Study as a whole: Treatment received earlier with anti-PD-1, anti-PD-L1 or anti-CTLA-4 agents was allowed, and less than 45% had some. Study findings and constraints: In CD8+ T cells, expanded clones were on average more numerous than in CD4+.

Remarks on this clone: The antigen is undetermined.

Germline assignment: CDR1 PRHDT and CDR2 FYEKMQ (reference sequence). Trimming pared 5 bases from V and 0 bases from J, leaving 14 bases between. The CDR3 is 15 amino acids. Produced via immunoSEQ multiplex PCR; TCRdb's table is partial and in-frame only. The repertoire includes 79,000 or so clones, almost 85% of them detected once, and under 0.75% sits in the top ten. The receptor's source is an adult with an advanced solid tumor such as melanoma, head and neck, liver or kidney cancer. Sample: CD4+ or CD8+ T cells sorted from blood, taken in a trial of the OX40 agonist ivuxolimab. This chain joins TRBV13 and TRBJ2-7; the D gene is possibly TRBD1 (5 bases). The CDR3 DNA sequence: TGTGCCAGCAGCAGCAGGGCAATTAGCTCCTACGAGCAGTACTTC. Its protein is CASSSRAISSYEQYF.